This is a list of T cell receptor beta chains from one sample in a study of T cell repertoires in cytomegalovirus infection. Using its own MiXCR run on the reads, TCRdb lists one record per CDR3 protein. This table has approximately 500,000 distinct CDR3 sequences, about a quarter appearing once. The sample comprised PBMCs. All receptors come from a human donor in good health (CMV status not recorded). Some clones in this sample may be carry-over from other donors' samples. Both conserved end residues are part of each CDR3. Each record gives: CDR3 protein, CDR3 DNA, J gene, clone size, D gene, V gene. The D gene is left open where the match is weak. Expanded clones get a size class; other rows say once, few or many, or leave the size out.

CDR3aa: CASSPMAAGETGELFF
CDR3nt: TGTGCCAGCTCACCGATGGCGGCAGGGGAAACCGGGGAGCTGTTTTTT
j_gene: TRBJ2-2
abundance: -
d_gene: -
v_gene: TRBV18

CDR3aa: CASSLEIKTSSGNTIYF
CDR3nt: TGTGCCAGCAGCTTGGAAATTAAGACCAGCTCTGGAAACACCATATATTTT
j_gene: TRBJ1-3
abundance: few
d_gene: -
v_gene: TRBV5-6

CDR3aa: CSASQGAGANVLTF
CDR3nt: TGCAGTGCTTCCCAGGGTGCAGGGGCCAACGTCCTGACTTTC
j_gene: TRBJ2-6
abundance: few
d_gene: -
v_gene: TRBV20-1

CDR3aa: CASSSHRVGERETQYF
CDR3nt: TGTGCCAGCAGTTCCCACCGCGTGGGGGAGCGGGAGACCCAGTACTTC
j_gene: TRBJ2-5
abundance: few
d_gene: -
v_gene: TRBV6-2/TRBV6-3

CDR3aa: CASSLPSGDTQYF
CDR3nt: TGTGCCAGCAGTTTGCCTAGCGGAGATACGCAGTATTTT
j_gene: TRBJ2-3
abundance: many
d_gene: TRBD2
v_gene: TRBV12-3/TRBV12-4

CDR3aa: CASSLRVKETQYF
CDR3nt: TGTGCCAGCAGCTTAAGAGTGAAGGAGACCCAGTACTTC
j_gene: TRBJ2-5
abundance: -
d_gene: -
v_gene: TRBV7-8

CDR3aa: CATGRGRGLYNEQFF
CDR3nt: TGTGCCACCGGCCGGGGGCGGGGACTCTACAATGAGCAGTTCTTC
j_gene: TRBJ2-1
abundance: -
d_gene: -
v_gene: TRBV15

CDR3aa: CASSLAMIQPQHF
CDR3nt: TGTGCCAGCAGTTTAGCGATGATTCAGCCCCAGCATTTT
j_gene: TRBJ1-5
abundance: -
d_gene: -
v_gene: TRBV12-3/TRBV12-4

CDR3aa: CASSSDSGSYNEQFF
CDR3nt: TGTGCCAGCAGCTCGGATAGCGGCTCCTACAATGAGCAGTTCTTC
j_gene: TRBJ2-1
abundance: many
d_gene: -
v_gene: TRBV7-8

CDR3aa: CASSFTGGGGAFF
CDR3nt: TGTGCCAGCAGCTTTACAGGGGGCGGGGGAGCTTTCTTT
j_gene: TRBJ1-1
abundance: many
d_gene: TRBD1
v_gene: TRBV7-2

CDR3aa: CASTIRGRGRGTEAFF
CDR3nt: TGTGCCAGCACTATAAGGGGGAGGGGGAGGGGGACTGAAGCTTTCTTT
j_gene: TRBJ1-1
abundance: many
d_gene: -
v_gene: TRBV7-6

CDR3aa: CASSSQQGRNAKNIQYF
CDR3nt: TGTGCCAGCAGCTCGCAACAGGGGAGGAACGCCAAAAACATTCAGTACTTC
j_gene: TRBJ2-4
abundance: many
d_gene: -
v_gene: TRBV7-2

CDR3aa: CASRPSRLDYNEQFF
CDR3nt: TGTGCCAGCAGACCATCTCGCTTGGACTACAATGAGCAGTTCTTC
j_gene: TRBJ2-1
abundance: -
d_gene: -
v_gene: TRBV12-3/TRBV12-4

CDR3aa: CASRTGIYGYTF
CDR3nt: TGTGCCAGTCGCACGGGAATATATGGCTACACCTTC
j_gene: TRBJ1-2
abundance: few
d_gene: -
v_gene: TRBV28

CDR3aa: CASSGESGRARSQFF
CDR3nt: TGTGCCAGCAGCGGGGAAAGCGGGAGGGCCCGGTCGCAGTTCTTC
j_gene: TRBJ2-1
abundance: many
d_gene: TRBD2
v_gene: TRBV7-2

CDR3aa: CASSERIGNTIYF
CDR3nt: TGTGCCAGCAGTGAGCGAATAGGAAACACCATATATTTT
j_gene: TRBJ1-3
abundance: few
d_gene: -
v_gene: TRBV2

CDR3aa: CASSPGPGQINGYTF
CDR3nt: TGCGCCAGCAGCCCCGGTCCCGGGCAAATAAATGGCTACACCTTC
j_gene: TRBJ1-2
abundance: -
d_gene: -
v_gene: TRBV4-3

CDR3aa: CSARVGGGRVGTNEQFF
CDR3nt: TGCAGTGCTAGAGTAGGAGGGGGCAGGGTGGGGACCAATGAGCAGTTCTTC
j_gene: TRBJ2-1
abundance: few
d_gene: -
v_gene: TRBV20-1

CDR3aa: CASSETTSRSTDTQYF
CDR3nt: TGTGCCAGCAGTGAAACGACTAGCAGGAGCACAGATACGCAGTATTTT
j_gene: TRBJ2-3
abundance: few
d_gene: TRBD2
v_gene: TRBV27

CDR3aa: CASSQLGTGVGYTF
CDR3nt: TGTGCCAGCAGCCAGTTAGGGACAGGGGTTGGCTACACCTTC
j_gene: TRBJ1-2
abundance: -
d_gene: TRBD1
v_gene: TRBV4-1

CDR3aa: CASSLALAGGPIEQFF
CDR3nt: TGTGCCAGCAGCTTAGCGCTAGCGGGAGGGCCTATTGAGCAGTTCTTC
j_gene: TRBJ2-1
abundance: -
d_gene: TRBD2
v_gene: TRBV7-2

CDR3aa: CSVQTSGNYEQYF
CDR3nt: TGCAGTGTTCAGACTAGCGGAAATTACGAGCAGTACTTC
j_gene: TRBJ2-7
abundance: -
d_gene: TRBD2
v_gene: TRBV20-1

CDR3aa: CASSSFTSGANVLTF
CDR3nt: TGTGCCAGCAGCTCGTTCACCTCTGGGGCCAACGTCCTGACTTTC
j_gene: TRBJ2-6
abundance: few
d_gene: -
v_gene: TRBV5-4

CDR3aa: CASSGERDRGDGYTF
CDR3nt: TGTGCCAGCAGTGGGGAGAGGGACAGGGGGGATGGCTACACCTTC
j_gene: TRBJ1-2
abundance: -
d_gene: TRBD1
v_gene: TRBV25-1

CDR3aa: CASSFGTTLNEQFF
CDR3nt: TGTGCCAGCAGCTTCGGGACTACCCTCAATGAGCAGTTCTTC
j_gene: TRBJ2-1
abundance: few
d_gene: TRBD2
v_gene: TRBV7-8

CDR3aa: CASSGTAANTGELFF
CDR3nt: TGTGCCAGCAGTGGGACAGCCGCGAACACCGGGGAGCTGTTTTTT
j_gene: TRBJ2-2
abundance: many
d_gene: TRBD1
v_gene: TRBV6-2/TRBV6-3

CDR3aa: CASSQDPLGNEQFF
CDR3nt: TGTGCCAGCAGCCAAGATCCATTGGGGAATGAGCAGTTCTTC
j_gene: TRBJ2-1
abundance: few
d_gene: -
v_gene: TRBV14

CDR3aa: CASSLQGTLRETQYF
CDR3nt: TGTGCCAGCAGCTTACAGGGGACTCTGAGAGAGACCCAGTACTTC
j_gene: TRBJ2-5
abundance: many
d_gene: -
v_gene: TRBV7-8

CDR3aa: CSALAGGTYNEQFF
CDR3nt: TGCAGTGCTTTAGCGGGAGGGACCTACAATGAGCAGTTCTTC
j_gene: TRBJ2-1
abundance: -
d_gene: TRBD2
v_gene: TRBV20-1

CDR3aa: CASRSPVGQPVNTGELFF
CDR3nt: TGTGCCAGCAGGAGCCCCGTGGGACAACCTGTGAACACCGGGGAGCTGTTTTTT
j_gene: TRBJ2-2
abundance: -
d_gene: -
v_gene: TRBV7-6

CDR3aa: CASSLVTAGLAKNIQYF
CDR3nt: TGTGCCAGCAGCTTAGTAACGGCGGGTCTAGCCAAAAACATTCAGTACTTC
j_gene: TRBJ2-4
abundance: -
d_gene: -
v_gene: TRBV7-9

CDR3aa: CASSQDGAVLRPQHF
CDR3nt: TGCGCCAGCAGCCAAGACGGGGCGGTATTGCGGCCCCAGCATTTT
j_gene: TRBJ1-5
abundance: few
d_gene: -
v_gene: TRBV4-1

CDR3aa: CASSLSSGSYNEQFF
CDR3nt: TGTGCCAGCAGTTTGTCTAGCGGGAGTTACAATGAGCAGTTCTTC
j_gene: TRBJ2-1
abundance: many
d_gene: TRBD2
v_gene: TRBV28

CDR3aa: CASKRWNSGANVLTF
CDR3nt: TGTGCCAGTAAACGTTGGAACTCTGGGGCCAACGTCCTGACTTTC
j_gene: TRBJ2-6
abundance: few
d_gene: -
v_gene: TRBV6-2/TRBV6-3

CDR3aa: CASSLKVGSSNEQFF
CDR3nt: TGTGCCAGCAGCTTGAAGGTGGGGAGTAGCAATGAGCAGTTCTTC
j_gene: TRBJ2-1
abundance: -
d_gene: -
v_gene: TRBV7-6

CDR3aa: CASSQEERGRDEAFF
CDR3nt: TGCGCCAGCAGCCAAGAGGAAAGGGGGCGGGATGAAGCTTTCTTT
j_gene: TRBJ1-1
abundance: -
d_gene: TRBD1
v_gene: TRBV4-1

CDR3aa: CASSVFVGTEAFF
CDR3nt: TGTGCCAGCAGCGTCTTTGTGGGCACTGAAGCTTTCTTT
j_gene: TRBJ1-1
abundance: -
d_gene: -
v_gene: TRBV9

CDR3aa: CSVEEAGQTQYF
CDR3nt: TGCAGCGTTGAAGAGGCCGGACAGACCCAGTACTTC
j_gene: TRBJ2-5
abundance: -
d_gene: -
v_gene: TRBV29-1

CDR3aa: CASSPGQGNNYGYTF
CDR3nt: TGTGCCAGCAGCCCCGGACAGGGGAATAACTATGGCTACACCTTC
j_gene: TRBJ1-2
abundance: -
d_gene: TRBD1
v_gene: TRBV7-3

CDR3aa: CATSTGGAGIQYF
CDR3nt: TGTGCCACCAGCACAGGGGGCGCAGGGATCCAGTACTTC
j_gene: TRBJ2-5
abundance: -
d_gene: TRBD1
v_gene: TRBV15

CDR3aa: CASSLDGVPYNEQFF
CDR3nt: TGTGCCAGCAGCCTAGATGGGGTGCCCTACAATGAGCAGTTCTTC
j_gene: TRBJ2-1
abundance: few
d_gene: -
v_gene: TRBV7-9

CDR3aa: CASSWDRVTDTQYF
CDR3nt: TGTGCCAGCAGCTGGGACAGGGTAACAGATACGCAGTATTTT
j_gene: TRBJ2-3
abundance: -
d_gene: TRBD1
v_gene: TRBV2

CDR3aa: CASSVRAGGPTTGELFF
CDR3nt: TGTGCCAGCAGCGTCCGAGCGGGAGGGCCGACCACCGGGGAGCTGTTTTTT
j_gene: TRBJ2-2
abundance: -
d_gene: TRBD2
v_gene: TRBV7-8

CDR3aa: CASSLSRTSPDTQYF
CDR3nt: TGTGCCAGCAGCTTATCCCGGACTAGCCCAGATACGCAGTATTTT
j_gene: TRBJ2-3
abundance: few
d_gene: TRBD2
v_gene: TRBV7-2

CDR3aa: CSARTIPTLERAQYF
CDR3nt: TGCAGTGCTAGAACGATACCGACTTTAGAGAGAGCCCAGTACTTC
j_gene: TRBJ2-4
abundance: once
d_gene: -
v_gene: TRBV20-1

CDR3aa: CASSPYGTSFYEQYF
CDR3nt: TGCGCCAGCAGCCCTTACGGGACTAGCTTCTACGAGCAGTACTTC
j_gene: TRBJ2-7
abundance: few
d_gene: TRBD2
v_gene: TRBV4-1

CDR3aa: CASSLGQEAYEQYF
CDR3nt: TGTGCCAGCAGTTTAGGACAGGAAGCCTACGAGCAGTACTTC
j_gene: TRBJ2-7
abundance: -
d_gene: -
v_gene: TRBV12-3/TRBV12-4

CDR3aa: CASSQEVGQGSGSPLHF
CDR3nt: TGCGCCAGCAGCCAAGAAGTTGGACAGGGGTCTGGGTCACCCCTCCACTTT
j_gene: TRBJ1-6
abundance: few
d_gene: TRBD1
v_gene: TRBV4-1

CDR3aa: CANRQGRNSPLHF
CDR3nt: TGTGCCAACAGACAGGGGAGGAATTCACCCCTCCACTTT
j_gene: TRBJ1-6
abundance: -
d_gene: TRBD1
v_gene: TRBV2

CDR3aa: CASSYSPSGQYEQYF
CDR3nt: TGTGCCAGCAGTTACTCGCCTAGCGGGCAGTACGAGCAGTACTTC
j_gene: TRBJ2-7
abundance: few
d_gene: TRBD2
v_gene: TRBV6-5

CDR3aa: CSVEGGGRDSYNEQFF
CDR3nt: TGCAGCGTTGAAGGAGGCGGGAGGGACTCCTACAATGAGCAGTTCTTC
j_gene: TRBJ2-1
abundance: few
d_gene: TRBD2
v_gene: TRBV29-1

CDR3aa: CSGHRGRGETQYF
CDR3nt: TGCAGCGGCCACAGGGGGCGAGGAGAGACCCAGTACTTC
j_gene: TRBJ2-5
abundance: few
d_gene: TRBD1
v_gene: TRBV29-1

CDR3aa: CASRKAGGDQETQYF
CDR3nt: TGTGCCAGCAGGAAAGCGGGAGGGGACCAAGAGACCCAGTACTTC
j_gene: TRBJ2-5
abundance: -
d_gene: TRBD2
v_gene: TRBV27

CDR3aa: CASSPRRALYEQYF
CDR3nt: TGTGCCAGCAGCCCTCGCAGGGCCCTCTACGAGCAGTACTTC
j_gene: TRBJ2-7
abundance: -
d_gene: -
v_gene: TRBV28

CDR3aa: CSGGDSNQPQHF
CDR3nt: TGCAGCGGAGGGGATAGCAATCAGCCCCAGCATTTT
j_gene: TRBJ1-5
abundance: -
d_gene: -
v_gene: TRBV29-1

CDR3aa: CASSSLIGRIYTGELFF
CDR3nt: TGTGCCAGCAGCTCCCTGATCGGGCGAATCTACACCGGGGAGCTGTTTTTT
j_gene: TRBJ2-2
abundance: -
d_gene: -
v_gene: TRBV7-2

CDR3aa: CASSWGGSGANVLTF
CDR3nt: TGTGCCAGCAGCTGGGGGGGCTCTGGGGCCAACGTCCTGACTTTC
j_gene: TRBJ2-6
abundance: -
d_gene: TRBD2
v_gene: TRBV11-2